A selection of T cell receptor beta chains follows, all from one sample in a study of technical replicates of blood from a handful of donors. The method was immunoSEQ multiplex PCR; TCRdb's version includes in-frame clones alone and lacks a portion of them. The table lists 60,000 to 90,000 clones, approximately 97% of them singletons, with less than 0.2% in the top ten. Sequenced material: T cells isolated from PBMCs. Receptors originate from a human donor in good health. CDR3s include the opening cysteine and the closing phenylalanine or tryptophan. Fields, in order: V gene, clone size, CDR3 protein. The size field is filled for only some rows; it gives once, few, many or a size class.

TRBV9 NA CASSSSRETQYF
TRBV10-3 NA CAISDGGSSDEQFF
TRBV28 NA CASSSGGYQPQHF
TRBV2 NA CASKGGAINEQFF
TRBV4-1 NA CASRPTGFNQPQHF
TRBV11-2 once CASSPARQGVDIQYF
TRBV28 NA CASSFLTGTALSNYGYTF
TRBV9 NA CASSERDETYNEQFF
TRBV11-2 NA CASSPTMSYEQYF
TRBV7-3 NA CASSLDPLEGTDTQYF
TRBV5-1 NA CASSLLTGEVYEQYF
TRBV9 few CASSVTGQNTEAFF
TRBV19 NA CASSSGTSRYNEQFF
TRBV19 NA CASSTSWGESSYNEQFF
TRBV7-9 NA CASSLTDGRQPDAFF
TRBV29-1 NA CSVAAGQGAADYGYTF
TRBV5-4 NA CASSFPRQKASTDTQYF
TRBV5-4 NA CASSLEDRGAYEQYF
TRBV5-1 NA CASSSRASLNTEAFF
TRBV5-1 NA CASSFSTDTQYF
TRBV5-4 NA CASSLGGSDEKLFF
TRBV9 NA CASSPFRGGQETQYF
TRBV7-8 NA CASSLARGQAPNQPQHF
TRBV7-2 NA CASSADRGRETQYF
TRBV9 NA CASSLGGGPYNEQFF
TRBV7-9 NA CASSLAPRKSSYNEQFF
TRBV10-1 NA CASSESGRGPQHF
TRBV4-2 NA CASSQDRGAEQYF
TRBV19 NA CASSTGQPQETQYF
TRBV5-4 NA CASSLRPLRNTEAFF
TRBV5-5 NA CASSSLGTAYGYTF
TRBV5-4 NA CASSLGGFTDTQYF
TRBV7-2 NA CASSFSGRDSYEQYF
TRBV15 NA CATRYRDSLETNEKLFF
TRBV11-2 NA CASSSGGMEAFF
TRBV7-6 NA CASSPRLAGAYNEQFF
TRBV2 NA CASMLSGTVGYTF
TRBV2 NA CASRAGAYEQYF
TRBV5-4 NA CASSFGDKGPFGYTF
TRBV19 NA CASSIGLRGNQPQHF
TRBV6-1 NA CASIRGLRTDTQYF
TRBV5-1 once CASSPTGGAGNTIYF
TRBV6-4 NA CASSEGPGSNEKLFF
TRBV19 NA CASSKGQGWGLQDQPQHF